This entry describes one T cell receptor (beta chain). Its antigen is not identified. The data originate from a study of monozygotic twins with inflammatory bowel disease. This CDR3 has 14 amino acids. Study-wide results and caveats: Lower sharing of clonotypes with other individuals was seen in IBD patients than in healthy twins. This was most marked in patients showing signs of disease activity. Against healthy co-twins, IBD patients had lower TCRbeta diversity (measured by inverse Simpson). Different T cell subtypes could not be distinguished.

TCRdb reworked the 5' RACE reads into one entry per CDR3 protein, no DNA. The sample totals hundreds of thousands of distinct CDR3 sequences; its top ten clones hold 5% to 6%. Whole blood without T cell sorting served as the source of isolated total RNA. The TCR sequence derives from a human donor with ulcerative colitis or Crohn's disease, or a healthy co-twin of an affected twin (not recorded which). Sequencing input: blood. V gene TRBV12-3 or TRBV12-4 combines with J gene TRBJ1-5; TCRdb picks TRBD1, but there is no DNA to check that call. This chain's CDR3 is CASHKGGSNQPQHF.